The 7 T cell receptor beta chains below all came from one sample that was sequenced in a study of Ad26.COV2.S vaccination and SARS-CoV-2 variants. Libraries were prepared by immunoSEQ multiplex PCR; TCRdb keeps only in-frame clonotypes and omits some of them. The repertoire holds about 94,000 clones, with under 90% as singletons. The sequenced sample was peripheral blood, obtained after recovery from COVID-19. All receptors derive from a human donor who had recovered from COVID-19.

This clone has only one observation. The chain carries TRBV11-2 and TRBJ1-4, with D possibly TRBD1 on 5 matching bases. The germline V and J ends were trimmed by 7 bases and 9 bases, with 18 bases remaining between them. The CDR3 sequence is 14 residues long. Germline V gene sequence: CDR1 SGHAT, CDR2 FQNNGV. CDR3 loop: CASTSRGPGQKLFF. CDR3 coding DNA: TGTGCCAGCACCTCACGGGGCCCAGGACAAAAACTGTTTTTT.

J is TRBJ2-1 and V is TRBV7-2; tentative D call: TRBD1 (7 bases). This CDR3 is built from 14 residues. Trimming removed 3 bases at V and 7 bases at J, with 13 bases between. Germline V gene data show CDR1 as SGHTA and CDR2 as FQGNSA. CDR3 DNA sequence: TGTGCCAGCAGCTTTGCGGGACAGCAGAATGAGCAGTTCTTC. Translation gives CASSFAGQQNEQFF.

The chain links TRBV28 to TRBJ2-3, with TRBD1 matching over 7 bases. Germline CDR1 reads MDHEN; CDR2 reads SYDVKM. This CDR3 contains 17 residues. Trimming took 3 bases from V and 0 from J; bases not matched to a gene: 9. Here the CDR3 reads CASSLGTGQPSTDTQYF. The CDR3 nucleotides read TGTGCCAGCAGTTTGGGTACGGGACAGCCTAGCACAGATACGCAGTATTTT.

The J gene is TRBJ1-2, the V gene TRBV19; D call uncertain. Germline CDR1 and CDR2: LNHDA and SQIVND (reference sequence). This CDR3 region has 14 residues. The germline V and J ends were trimmed by 1 base and 6 bases, with 12 bases remaining between them. In DNA form, the CDR3 reads TGTGCCAGTAGTATAGCCCGACTTTCTCATGGCTACACCTTC. Protein sequence: CASSIARLSHGYTF.

This rearrangement joins TRBV7-3 to TRBJ1-6, with TRBD1 matching over 9 bases. Germline CDR1 SGHTA, CDR2 FQGTGA. There are 14 residues in the CDR3. The V gene end was trimmed by 1 base and the J gene end by 15 bases; junction bases not matched to a gene: 7. The CDR3 region is CASSLSGQGPVLHF. The CDR3 nucleotides are TGTGCCAGCAGCTTAAGCGGACAGGGGCCGGTCCTCCACTTT.

This sequence joins TRBV5-1 and TRBJ1-6; the D is unclear. Trimming removed 0 bases at V and 7 bases at J, with 8 bases between. The CDR3 sequence is 14 residues long. Germline values: CDR1 SGHRS, CDR2 YFSETQ. The CDR3 reads CASSLGVANSPLHF. The CDR3 coding sequence is TGCGCCAGCAGCTTGGGGGTGGCGAATTCACCCCTCCACTTT.

The chain has TRBV15 and TRBJ2-7, with 8 positions matching TRBD1. The ends lost 5 bases at V and 5 bases at J; junction bases unmatched: 5. The CDR3 contains 13 residues. The germline V gene encodes CDR1 LNHNV and CDR2 YYDKDF (reference sequence). The DNA for the CDR3 is TGTGCCACCAGCGGACAGGGACAGCACGAGCAGTACTTC. This codes for CATSGQGQHEQYF. Drawing the rest from reference TRBV15 and TRBJ2-7, the complete variable domain is DAMVIQNPRYQVTQFGKPVTLSCSQTLNHNVMYWYQQKSSQAPKLLFHYYDKDFNNEADTPDNFQSRRPNTSFCFLDIRSPGLGDTAMYLCATSGQGQHEQYFGPGTRLTVT.